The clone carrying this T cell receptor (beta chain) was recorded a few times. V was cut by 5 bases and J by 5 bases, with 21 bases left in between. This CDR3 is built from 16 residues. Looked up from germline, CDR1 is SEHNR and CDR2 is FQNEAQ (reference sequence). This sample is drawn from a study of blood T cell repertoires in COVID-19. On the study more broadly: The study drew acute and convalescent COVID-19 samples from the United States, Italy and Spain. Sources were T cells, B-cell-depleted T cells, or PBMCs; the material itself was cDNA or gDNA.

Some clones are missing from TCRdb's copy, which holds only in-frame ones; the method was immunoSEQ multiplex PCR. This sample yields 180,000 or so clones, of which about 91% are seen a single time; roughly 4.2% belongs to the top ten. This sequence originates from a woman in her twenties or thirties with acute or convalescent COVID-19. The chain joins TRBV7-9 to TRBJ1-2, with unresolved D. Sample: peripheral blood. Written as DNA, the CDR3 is TGTGCCAGCAGCCCCACCCGCACCTTTACAGAGTATGGCTACACCTTC. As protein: CASSPTRTFTEYGYTF. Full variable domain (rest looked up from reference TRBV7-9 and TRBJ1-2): DTGVSQNPRHKITKRGQNVTFRCDPISEHNRLYWYRQTLGQGPEFLTYFQNEAQLEKSRLLSDRFSAERPKGSFSTLEIQRTEQGDSAMYLCASSPTRTFTEYGYTFGSGTRLTVV.